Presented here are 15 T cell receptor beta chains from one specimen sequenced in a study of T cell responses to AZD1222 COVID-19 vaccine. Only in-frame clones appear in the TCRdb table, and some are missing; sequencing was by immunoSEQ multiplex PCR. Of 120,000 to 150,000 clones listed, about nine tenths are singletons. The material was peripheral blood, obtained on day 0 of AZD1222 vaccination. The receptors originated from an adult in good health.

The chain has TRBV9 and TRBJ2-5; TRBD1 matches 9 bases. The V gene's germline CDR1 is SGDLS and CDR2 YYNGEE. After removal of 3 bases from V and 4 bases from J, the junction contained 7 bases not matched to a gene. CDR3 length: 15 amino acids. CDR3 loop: CASSAGQGSAETQYF. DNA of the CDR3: TGTGCCAGCAGCGCGGGACAGGGATCGGCAGAGACCCAGTACTTC.

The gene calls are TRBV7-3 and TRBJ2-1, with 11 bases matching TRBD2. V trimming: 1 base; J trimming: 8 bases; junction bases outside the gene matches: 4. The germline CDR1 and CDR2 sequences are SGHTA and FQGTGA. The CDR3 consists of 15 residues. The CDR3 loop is CASSLIAGGRDEQFF. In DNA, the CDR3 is TGTGCCAGCAGCTTAATAGCGGGAGGGAGGGATGAGCAGTTCTTC.

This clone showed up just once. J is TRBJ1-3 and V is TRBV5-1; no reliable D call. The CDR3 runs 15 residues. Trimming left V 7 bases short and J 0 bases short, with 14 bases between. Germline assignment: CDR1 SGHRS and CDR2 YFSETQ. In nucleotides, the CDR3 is TGCGCCAGCGGCCGGGGAACTGACTCTGGAAACACCATATATTTT. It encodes CASGRGTDSGNTIYF. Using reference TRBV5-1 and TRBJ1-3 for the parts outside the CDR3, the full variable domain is KAGVTQTPRYLIKTRGQQVTLSCSPISGHRSVSWYQQTPGQGLQFLFEYFSETQRNKGNFPGRFSGRQFSNSRSEMNVSTLELGDSALYLCASGRGTDSGNTIYFGEGSWLTVV.

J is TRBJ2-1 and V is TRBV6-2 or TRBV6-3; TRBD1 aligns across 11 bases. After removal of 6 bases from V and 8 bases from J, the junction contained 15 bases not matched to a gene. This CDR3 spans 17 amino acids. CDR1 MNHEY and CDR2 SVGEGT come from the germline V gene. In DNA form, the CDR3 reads TGTGCCAGCAGCCGAACCCCCGGGACAGGGGGTGCATATGAGCAGTTCTTC. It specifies CASSRTPGTGGAYEQFF.

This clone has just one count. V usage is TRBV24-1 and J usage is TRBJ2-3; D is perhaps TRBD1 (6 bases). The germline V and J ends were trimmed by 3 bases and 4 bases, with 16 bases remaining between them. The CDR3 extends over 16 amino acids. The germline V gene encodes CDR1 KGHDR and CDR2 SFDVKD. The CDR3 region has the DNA TGTGCCACCAGTGATACCACAGGGCCCTCCCCAGATACGCAGTATTTT. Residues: CATSDTTGPSPDTQYF.

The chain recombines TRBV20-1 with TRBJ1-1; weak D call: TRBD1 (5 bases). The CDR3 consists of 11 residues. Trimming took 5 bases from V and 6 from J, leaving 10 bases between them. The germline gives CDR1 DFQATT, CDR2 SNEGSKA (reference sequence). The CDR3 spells CSAARGPEAFF. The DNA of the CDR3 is TGCAGTGCTGCAAGGGGACCTGAAGCTTTCTTT.

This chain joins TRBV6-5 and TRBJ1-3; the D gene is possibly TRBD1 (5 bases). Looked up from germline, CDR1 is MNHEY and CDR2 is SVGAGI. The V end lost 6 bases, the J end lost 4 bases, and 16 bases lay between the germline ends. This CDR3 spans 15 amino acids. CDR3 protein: CASSSLRVEGNTIYF. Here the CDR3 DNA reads TGTGCCAGCAGCTCCCTCAGGGTGGAAGGAAACACCATATATTTT.

The CDR3 protein is CSARLDYGYTF. CDR3 nucleotide sequence: TGCAGTGCTAGACTAGACTATGGCTACACCTTC. The chain joins TRBV20-1 to TRBJ1-2, with unresolved D. Germline-derived CDR1 and CDR2 are DFQATT and SNEGSKA (reference sequence). Trimming removed 2 bases at V and 3 bases at J, with 4 bases between. The CDR3 length is 11 residues.

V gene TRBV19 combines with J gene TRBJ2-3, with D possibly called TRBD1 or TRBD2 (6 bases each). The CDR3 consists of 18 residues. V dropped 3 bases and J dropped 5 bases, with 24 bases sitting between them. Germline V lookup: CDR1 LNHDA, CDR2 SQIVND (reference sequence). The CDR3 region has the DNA TGTGCCAGTAGTATGATGATGGAGGGGGGAACTCTAGGAGATACGCAGTATTTT. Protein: CASSMMMEGGTLGDTQYF.

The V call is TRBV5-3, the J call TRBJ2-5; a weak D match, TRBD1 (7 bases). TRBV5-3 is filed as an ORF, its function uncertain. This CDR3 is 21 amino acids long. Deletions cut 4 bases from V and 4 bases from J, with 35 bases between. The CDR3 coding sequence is TGTGCCAGAAGCCCGATGGACAGGTTTAGAACGGGAGTATGTCCCAGAGAGACCCAGTACTTC. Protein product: CARSPMDRFRTGVCPRETQYF.

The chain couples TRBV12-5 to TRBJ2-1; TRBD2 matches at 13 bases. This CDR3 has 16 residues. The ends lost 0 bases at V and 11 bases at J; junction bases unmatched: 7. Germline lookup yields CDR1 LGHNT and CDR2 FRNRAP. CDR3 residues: CASGLVLGTSGNKQFF. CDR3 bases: TGTGCTAGTGGTTTGGTCCTCGGGACTAGCGGGAACAAGCAGTTCTTC. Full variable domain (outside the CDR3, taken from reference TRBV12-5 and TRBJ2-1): DARVTQTPRHKVTEMGQEVTMRCQPILGHNTVFWYRQTMMQGLELLAYFRNRAPLDDSGMPKDRFSAEMPDATLATLKIQPSEPRDSAVYFCASGLVLGTSGNKQFFGPGTRLTVL.

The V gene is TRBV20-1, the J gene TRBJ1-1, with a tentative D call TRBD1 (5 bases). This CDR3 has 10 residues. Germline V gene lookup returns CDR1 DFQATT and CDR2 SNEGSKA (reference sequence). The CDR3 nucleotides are TGCAGCGCCAGGGAGCGGGAAGCTTTCTTT. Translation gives CSAREREAFF.

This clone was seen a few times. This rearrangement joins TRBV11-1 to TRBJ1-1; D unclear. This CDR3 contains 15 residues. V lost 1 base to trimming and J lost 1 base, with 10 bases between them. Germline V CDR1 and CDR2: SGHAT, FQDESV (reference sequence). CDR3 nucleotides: TGTGCCAGCAGCTTAGTAGGACGGGGGAACACTGAAGCTTTCTTT. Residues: CASSLVGRGNTEAFF. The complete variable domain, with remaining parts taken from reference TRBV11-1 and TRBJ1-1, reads EAEVAQSPRYKITEKSQAVAFWCDPISGHATLYWYRQILGQGPELLVQFQDESVVDDSQLPKDRFSAERLKGVDSTLKIQPAELGDSAMYLCASSLVGRGNTEAFFGQGTRLTVV.

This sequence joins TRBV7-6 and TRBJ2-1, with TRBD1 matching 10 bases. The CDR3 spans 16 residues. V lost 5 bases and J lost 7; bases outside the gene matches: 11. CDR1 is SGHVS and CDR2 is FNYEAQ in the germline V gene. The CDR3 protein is CASSIGPTGGMNEQFF. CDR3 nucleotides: TGTGCCAGCAGCATTGGGCCGACAGGGGGCATGAATGAGCAGTTCTTC.

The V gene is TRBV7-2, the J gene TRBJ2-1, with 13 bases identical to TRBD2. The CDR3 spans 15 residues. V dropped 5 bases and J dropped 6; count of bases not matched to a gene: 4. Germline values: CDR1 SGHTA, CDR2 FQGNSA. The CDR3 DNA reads TGTGCCAGCAGCCGCGGACTAGCGGGAGCCAATGAGCAGTTCTTC. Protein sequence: CASSRGLAGANEQFF.